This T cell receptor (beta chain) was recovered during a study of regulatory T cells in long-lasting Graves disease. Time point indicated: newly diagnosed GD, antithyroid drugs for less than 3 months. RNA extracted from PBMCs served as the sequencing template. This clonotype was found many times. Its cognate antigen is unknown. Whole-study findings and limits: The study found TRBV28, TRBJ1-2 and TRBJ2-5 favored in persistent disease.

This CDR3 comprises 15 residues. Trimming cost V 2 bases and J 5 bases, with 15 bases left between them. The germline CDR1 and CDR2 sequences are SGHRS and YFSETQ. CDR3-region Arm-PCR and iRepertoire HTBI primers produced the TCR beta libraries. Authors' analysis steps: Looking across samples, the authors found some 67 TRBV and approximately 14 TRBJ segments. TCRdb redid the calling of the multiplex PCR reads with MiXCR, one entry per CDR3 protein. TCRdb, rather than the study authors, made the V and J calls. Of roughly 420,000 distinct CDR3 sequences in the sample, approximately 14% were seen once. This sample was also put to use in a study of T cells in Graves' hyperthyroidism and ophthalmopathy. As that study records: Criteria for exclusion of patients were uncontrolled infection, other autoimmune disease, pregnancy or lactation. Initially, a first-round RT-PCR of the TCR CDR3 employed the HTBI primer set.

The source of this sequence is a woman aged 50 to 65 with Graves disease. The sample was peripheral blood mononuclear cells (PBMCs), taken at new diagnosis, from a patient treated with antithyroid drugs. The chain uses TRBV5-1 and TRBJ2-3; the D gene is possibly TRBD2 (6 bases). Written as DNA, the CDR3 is TGCGCCAGCAGCTTAGGGCGACTAGAGGGAGATACGCAGTATTTT. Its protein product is CASSLGRLEGDTQYF.